This T cell receptor beta chain stems from a study of blood T cell repertoires in COVID-19 (dated by TCRdb to the early 2020s). About the full investigation: Collaborator samples came from the United States, Italy and Spain and covered acute and convalescent phases of COVID-19. The prospective study material was composed of cDNA or gDNA derived from T cells, B-cell-depleted T cells, or PBMCs. The dataset comprised deeply sampled blood TCRbeta repertoires from subjects exposed to, actively infected with, or recovered from COVID-19. The repertoires were released in a freely available public database intended as a resource for research on the immune response to SARS-CoV-2. The samples were drawn from two sources: the first 160 participants of the ongoing ImmuneRACE study, and 950 to 1,500 subjects contributed by 6 global collaborators. A de-identified subject ID, COVID-19 status, age in years and sex were almost always included in the sample metadata. Where available, HLA class I and class II types were obtained from metadata supplied by the sample provider rather than from assay-based typing. What the research found in general, with its limitations: Clinical and demographic metadata were provided uncurated, with the amount varying by source and participant.

The immunoSEQ Assay, a bias-controlled multiplex PCR, was used to amplify TCRbeta CDR3 regions from genomic DNA. Per the source publication's procedure: Within the assay, amplification of reference gene primers was used to estimate how many nucleated cells each sample contained. To quantify the absolute abundance of each unique TCRbeta CDR3 rearrangement, sequence reads were collapsed and filtered. For each sample, productive Simpson clonality was calculated as the square root of Simpson's diversity index across productive rearrangements. Drawn from immuneACCESS, this table holds only the in-frame rearrangements with V and J called that TCRdb kept. Clones are partly lost; checked studies trace under half to an unresolved V gene and leave the rest unexplained. V and J calls plus clone size are reproduced from that table; the DNA served to infer D and trimming. The sample has about 270,000 clones on record, more than 80% of them singletons. Over 3.5% of the sample comes from the top ten.

Participants in the prospective study were aged about 18 to 95 years, lived in 20 to 25 United States geographic areas, and enrolled through a virtual design. To assign participants to cohorts, the prospective study relied on clinical history that participants themselves reported in a screening survey and a study questionnaire. Each participant in the prospective study had whole blood, serum and a nasopharyngeal or oropharyngeal swab collected by mobile phlebotomists. Prospective study participants could optionally give additional blood draws and questionnaires over an approximately two-month period. Blood samples from the prospective study were shipped frozen or at room temperature prior to DNA extraction. From the cysteine through the phenylalanine, the CDR3 covers 13 amino acids. Only CDR3 DNA remains: 39 bases, in frame from the first base. Deletion took 2 bases off V and 3 bases off J, with a span of 8 bases between the germline ends. CDR1 and CDR2 were assigned from the germline V gene as SGHTA and FQGNSA.

This clone was recorded only once. Its specific antigen is unknown. The input lacks base qualities; no much larger clone sits a single base away. The sequence was collected from a woman aged 30 to 39 with acute COVID-19. Sample: PBMCs or T cells enriched from blood (not recorded which). The V and J segments used are TRBV7-2 and TRBJ2-7, with a weak D call of TRBD1 (6 bases match). The DNA is TGTGCCAGCAGCTTACAGGGGCTCTACGAGCAGTACTTC. It specifies CASSLQGLYEQYF.